This T cell receptor beta chain was identified during a study of blood T cell repertoires in COVID-19. Whole-study context: COVID-19 samples, acute and convalescent, were from the United States, Italy and Spain. PBMCs, B-cell-depleted T cells, or T cells were the source of the cDNA or gDNA that made up the material.

Produced via immunoSEQ multiplex PCR; TCRdb's table is partial and in-frame only. The sample has approximately 180,000 clones; about 85% are singletons. CDR3 length: 15 amino acids. V was pared by 4 bases and J by 0 bases, with 10 bases between. Germline CDR1 SGHVS, CDR2 FQNEAQ. This TCR came from a woman at least 80 years old with acute or convalescent COVID-19. Material for sequencing was peripheral blood. The J gene is TRBJ1-3, the V gene TRBV7-8; D not resolved. The CDR3 is CASSSEGSSGNTIYF. The CDR3 bases are TGTGCCAGCAGCTCCGAAGGGAGCTCTGGAAACACCATATATTTT. The complete variable domain, with remaining parts taken from reference TRBV7-8 and TRBJ1-3, reads GAGVSQSPRYKVAKRGQDVALRCDPISGHVSLFWYQQALGQGPEFLTYFQNEAQLDKSGLPSDRFFAERPEGSVSTLKIQRTQQEDSAVYLCASSSEGSSGNTIYFGEGSWLTVV.